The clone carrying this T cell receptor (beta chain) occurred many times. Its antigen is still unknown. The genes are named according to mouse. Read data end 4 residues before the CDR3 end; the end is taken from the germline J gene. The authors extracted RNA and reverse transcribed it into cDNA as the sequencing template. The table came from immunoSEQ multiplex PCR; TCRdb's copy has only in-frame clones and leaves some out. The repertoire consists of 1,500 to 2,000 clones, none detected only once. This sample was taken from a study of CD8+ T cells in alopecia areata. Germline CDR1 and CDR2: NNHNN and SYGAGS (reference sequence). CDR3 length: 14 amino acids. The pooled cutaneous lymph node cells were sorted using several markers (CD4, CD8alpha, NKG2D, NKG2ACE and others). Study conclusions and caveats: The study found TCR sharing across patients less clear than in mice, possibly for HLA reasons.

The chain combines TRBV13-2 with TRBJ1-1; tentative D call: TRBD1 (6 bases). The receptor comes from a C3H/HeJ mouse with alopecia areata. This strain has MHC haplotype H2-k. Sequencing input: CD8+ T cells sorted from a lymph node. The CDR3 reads CASVRLGGRREVFF. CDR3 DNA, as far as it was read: TGTGCCAGCGTTCGACTGGGGGGGCGAAGA.